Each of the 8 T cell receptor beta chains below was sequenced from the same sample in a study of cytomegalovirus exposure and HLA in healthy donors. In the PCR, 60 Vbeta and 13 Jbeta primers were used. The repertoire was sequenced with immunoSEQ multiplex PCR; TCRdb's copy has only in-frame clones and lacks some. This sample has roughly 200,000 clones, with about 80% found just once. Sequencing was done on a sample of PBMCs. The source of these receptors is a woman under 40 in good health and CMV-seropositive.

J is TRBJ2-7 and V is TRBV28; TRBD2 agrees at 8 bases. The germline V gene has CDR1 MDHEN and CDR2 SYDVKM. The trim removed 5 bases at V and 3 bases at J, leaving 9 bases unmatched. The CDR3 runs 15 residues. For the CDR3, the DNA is TGTGCCAGCAGTCCCCCCGGGAGGGAGCTCTACGAGCAGTACTTC. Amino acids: CASSPPGRELYEQYF.

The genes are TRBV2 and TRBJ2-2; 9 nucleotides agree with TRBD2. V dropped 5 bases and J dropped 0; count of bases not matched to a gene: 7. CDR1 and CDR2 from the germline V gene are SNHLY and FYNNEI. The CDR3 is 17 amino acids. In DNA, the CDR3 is TGTGCCAGCAGTCCGATAGCGGGGGATACGAACACCGGGGAGCTGTTTTTT. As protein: CASSPIAGDTNTGELFF.

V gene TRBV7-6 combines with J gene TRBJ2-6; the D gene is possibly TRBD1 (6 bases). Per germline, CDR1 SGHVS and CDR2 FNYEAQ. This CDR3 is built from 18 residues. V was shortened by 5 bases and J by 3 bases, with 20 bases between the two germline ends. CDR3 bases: TGTGCCAGCAGCCTAGGGGCCGTGGGGGCGATTGGGGCCAACGTCCTGACTTTC. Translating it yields CASSLGAVGAIGANVLTF.

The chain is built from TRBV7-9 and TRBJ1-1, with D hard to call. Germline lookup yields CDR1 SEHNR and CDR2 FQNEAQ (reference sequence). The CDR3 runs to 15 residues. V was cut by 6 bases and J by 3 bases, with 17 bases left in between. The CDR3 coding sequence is TGTGCCAGCAGTTGGCCGGGTGCATCGGACACTGAAGCTTTCTTT. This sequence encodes CASSWPGASDTEAFF.

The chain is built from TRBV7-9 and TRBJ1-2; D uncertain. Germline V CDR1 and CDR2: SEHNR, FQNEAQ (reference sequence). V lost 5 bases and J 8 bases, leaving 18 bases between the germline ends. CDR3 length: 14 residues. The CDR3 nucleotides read TGTGCCAGCAGCGTATTTCAGGTCACGGGAGGCTACACCTTC. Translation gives CASSVFQVTGGYTF. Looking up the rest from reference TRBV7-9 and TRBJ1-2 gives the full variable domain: DTGVSQNPRHKITKRGQNVTFRCDPISEHNRLYWYRQTLGQGPEFLTYFQNEAQLEKSRLLSDRFSAERPKGSFSTLEIQRTEQGDSAMYLCASSVFQVTGGYTFGSGTRLTVV.

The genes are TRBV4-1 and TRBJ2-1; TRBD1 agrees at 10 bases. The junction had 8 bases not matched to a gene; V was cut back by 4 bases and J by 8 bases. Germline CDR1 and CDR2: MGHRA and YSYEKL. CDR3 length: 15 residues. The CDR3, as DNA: TGCGCCAGCAGCCGTGCGGACAGGGGGGTTGATGAGCAGTTCTTC. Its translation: CASSRADRGVDEQFF.

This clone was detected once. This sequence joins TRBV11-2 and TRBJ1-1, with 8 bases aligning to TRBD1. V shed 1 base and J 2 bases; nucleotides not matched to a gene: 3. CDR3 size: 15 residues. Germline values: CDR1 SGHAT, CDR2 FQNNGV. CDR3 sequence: CASSLAGQANTEAFF. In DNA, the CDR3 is TGTGCCAGCAGCTTAGCGGGACAGGCAAACACTGAAGCTTTCTTT.

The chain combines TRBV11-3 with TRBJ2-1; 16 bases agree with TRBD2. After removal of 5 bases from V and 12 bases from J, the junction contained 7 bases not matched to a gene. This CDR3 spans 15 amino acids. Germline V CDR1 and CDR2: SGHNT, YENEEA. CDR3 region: CASSAGTSGGASQFF. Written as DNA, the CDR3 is TGTGCCAGCAGCGCTGGGACTAGCGGGGGGGCTTCGCAGTTCTTC.